This T cell receptor (beta chain) was obtained from a study of neurological immune-mediated disorders. Using its own MiXCR run on the 5' RACE reads, TCRdb lists one record per CDR3 protein. The sample includes approximately 45,000 distinct CDR3 sequences, approximately 15% of them seen just once. Time point noted: longitudinal time-point 3. Maryland, USA blood bank volunteers served as healthy controls. The CDR3 spans 15 residues. V was shortened by 4 bases and J by 7 bases, with 21 bases between the two germline ends. In germline, CDR1 is SGHRS, CDR2 YFSETQ. The sample consisted of PBMCs. The chain uses TRBV5-1 and TRBJ2-7; possibly TRBD1 or TRBD2 for D (6 bases each). This TCR was recovered from a young man in good health. The CDR3 protein is CASSADGTGASEQYF. The DNA of the CDR3 is TGCGCCAGCAGCGCGGACGGTACGGGGGCGAGTGAGCAGTACTTC.